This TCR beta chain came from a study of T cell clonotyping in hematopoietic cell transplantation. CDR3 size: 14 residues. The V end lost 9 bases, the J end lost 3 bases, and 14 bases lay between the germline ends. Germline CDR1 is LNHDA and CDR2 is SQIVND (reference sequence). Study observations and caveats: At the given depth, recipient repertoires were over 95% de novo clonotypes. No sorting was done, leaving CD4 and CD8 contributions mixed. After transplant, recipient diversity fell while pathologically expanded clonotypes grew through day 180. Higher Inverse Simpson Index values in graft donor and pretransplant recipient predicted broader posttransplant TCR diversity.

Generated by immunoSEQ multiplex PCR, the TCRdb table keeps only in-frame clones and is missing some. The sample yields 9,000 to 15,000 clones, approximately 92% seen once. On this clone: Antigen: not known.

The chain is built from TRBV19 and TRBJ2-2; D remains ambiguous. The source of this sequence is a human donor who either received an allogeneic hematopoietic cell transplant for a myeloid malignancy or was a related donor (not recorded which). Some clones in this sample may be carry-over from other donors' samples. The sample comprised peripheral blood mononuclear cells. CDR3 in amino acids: CASAYHLDTGELFF. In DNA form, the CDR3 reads TGTGCCAGCGCGTATCACCTAGACACCGGGGAGCTGTTTTTT.